This TCR beta chain was obtained from a study of radiotherapy plus CTLA-4 blockade in lung cancer. Overall study results and limits: It was early blood T cell clone dynamics, with interferon-beta, that reportedly best predicted response.

The V gene's germline CDR1 is KGHSH and CDR2 LQKENI. There are 15 residues in the CDR3. With 1 base removed from V and 0 bases from J, the gap between germline ends came to 7 bases. To note about this clone: The antigen is unknown.

TCRdb keeps only in-frame clones here, not all; method: immunoSEQ multiplex PCR. Of about 120,000 clones in the sample, just under 90% were seen once. The receptor was isolated from a human donor with non-small cell lung cancer that progressed on radiotherapy plus ipilimumab. The rearrangement uses TRBV18 and TRBJ1-3; D is ambiguous. This specimen was peripheral blood, taken from a patient treated with radiotherapy plus ipilimumab. CDR3 bases: TGTGCCAGCTCACCACTTAGCCGCTCTGGAAACACCATATATTTT. Its translation: CASSPLSRSGNTIYF.